This T cell receptor (beta chain) stems from a study of blood T cell repertoires in COVID-19. Overall study context: COVID-19 samples, acute and convalescent, were from the United States, Italy and Spain. Sources were T cells, B-cell-depleted T cells, or PBMCs; the material itself was cDNA or gDNA.

Original methodology: It was from reference gene primer amplification that nucleated cell counts were estimated. Produced via immunoSEQ multiplex PCR; TCRdb's table is partial and in-frame only. From that table come the V and J calls and clone size; the DNA was used to work out D and trimming. Altogether 110,000 to 150,000 clones are present, around 80% being singletons, with the ten largest covering roughly 2%. Trimming took off 5 bases at V and 7 bases at J, with 14 bases between the two ends. The CDR3 totals 13 residues. CDR1 SGHNT and CDR2 YENEEA come from the germline V gene. The chain has TRBV11-3 and TRBJ2-5; D may be TRBD1 (6 bases). Sequencing used peripheral blood. This TCR was recovered from a woman in her sixties with acute or convalescent COVID-19. CDR3 protein: CASSLHRVRTQYF. The CDR3, as DNA: TGTGCCAGCAGCCTCCACAGGGTCAGGACCCAGTACTTC.